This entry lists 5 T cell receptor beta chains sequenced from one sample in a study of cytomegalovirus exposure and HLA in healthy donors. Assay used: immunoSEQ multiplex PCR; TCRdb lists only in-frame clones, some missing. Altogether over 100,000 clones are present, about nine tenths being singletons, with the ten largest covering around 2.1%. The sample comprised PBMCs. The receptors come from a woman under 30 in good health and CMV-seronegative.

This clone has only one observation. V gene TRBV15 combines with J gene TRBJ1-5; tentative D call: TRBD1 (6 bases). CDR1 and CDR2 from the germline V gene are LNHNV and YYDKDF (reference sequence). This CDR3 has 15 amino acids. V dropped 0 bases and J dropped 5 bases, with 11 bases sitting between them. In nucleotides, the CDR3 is TGTGCCACCAGCAGAGAGGGGGCCTCGTATCAGCCCCAGCATTTT. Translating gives CATSREGASYQPQHF.

The CDR3, as DNA: TGTGCCAGCTCACCCTCCCAAACACAAGAGACCCAGTACTTC. Residues: CASSPSQTQETQYF. The rearrangement uses TRBV18 and TRBJ2-5; D remains ambiguous. The CDR3 has 14 amino acids. The germline V gene has CDR1 KGHSH and CDR2 LQKENI. V lost 3 bases and J lost 2, with 10 bases in between.

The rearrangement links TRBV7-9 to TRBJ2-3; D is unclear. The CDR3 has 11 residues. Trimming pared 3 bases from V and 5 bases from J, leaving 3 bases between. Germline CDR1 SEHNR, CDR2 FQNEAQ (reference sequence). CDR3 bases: TGTGCCAGCAGCTTCGGAGATACGCAGTATTTT. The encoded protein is CASSFGDTQYF. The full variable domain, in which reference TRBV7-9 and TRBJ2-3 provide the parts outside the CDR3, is DTGVSQNPRHKITKRGQNVTFRCDPISEHNRLYWYRQTLGQGPEFLTYFQNEAQLEKSRLLSDRFSAERPKGSFSTLEIQRTEQGDSAMYLCASSFGDTQYFGPGTRLTVL.

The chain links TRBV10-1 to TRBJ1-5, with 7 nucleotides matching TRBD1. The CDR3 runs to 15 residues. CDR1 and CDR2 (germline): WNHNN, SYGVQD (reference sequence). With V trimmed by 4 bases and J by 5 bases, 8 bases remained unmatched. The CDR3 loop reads CASSGDSGTYQPQHF. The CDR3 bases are TGCGCCAGCAGTGGGGACAGTGGGACCTATCAGCCCCAGCATTTT.

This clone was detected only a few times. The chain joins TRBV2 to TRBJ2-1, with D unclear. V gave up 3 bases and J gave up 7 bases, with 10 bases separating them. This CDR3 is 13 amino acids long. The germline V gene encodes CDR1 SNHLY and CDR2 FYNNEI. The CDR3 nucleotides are TGTGCCAGCAGTGATACCCGAACTAATGAGCAGTTCTTC. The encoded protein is CASSDTRTNEQFF.